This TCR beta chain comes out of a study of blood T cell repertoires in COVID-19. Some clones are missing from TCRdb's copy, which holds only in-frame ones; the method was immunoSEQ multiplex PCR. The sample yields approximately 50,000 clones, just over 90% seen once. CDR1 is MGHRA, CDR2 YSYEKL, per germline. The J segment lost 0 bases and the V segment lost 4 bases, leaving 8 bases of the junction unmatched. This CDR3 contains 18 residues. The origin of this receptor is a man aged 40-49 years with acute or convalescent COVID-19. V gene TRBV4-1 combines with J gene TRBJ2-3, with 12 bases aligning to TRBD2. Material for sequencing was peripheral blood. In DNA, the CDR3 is TGCGCCAGCAGCCTCGTACCCGGGACTAGCGGGAGCACAGATACGCAGTATTTT. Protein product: CASSLVPGTSGSTDTQYF.